This TCR beta chain was captured in a study of T cell responses to AZD1222 COVID-19 vaccine. The junction had 9 bases not matched to a gene; V was cut back by 2 bases and J by 1 base. Germline V gives CDR1 LGHDT, CDR2 YNNKEL (reference sequence). The CDR3 is made up of 17 amino acids. Repertoires were generated with immunoSEQ multiplex PCR, while TCRdb's copy carries only in-frame clones and drops some. The table has 140,000 or so clones, 88% seen once; the top ten hold 2.5% to 3.5%. Concerning this clone itself: Its antigen is still unknown.

Whole-study findings and limits: Donors skewed white British and female; clonal diversity was possibly underestimated.

This sequence originates from an adult who received the AZD1222 COVID-19 vaccine. This chain joins TRBV3-1 (or the pseudogene TRBV3-2) and TRBJ2-3; TRBD2 matches at 7 bases. The specimen was peripheral blood, collected 28 days after the second AZD1222 dose. This CDR3 is CASSQPEGLVGTDTQYF. In nucleotides, the CDR3 is TGTGCCAGCAGCCAACCCGAAGGACTAGTGGGCACAGATACGCAGTATTTT.